The clone carrying this T cell receptor (beta chain) was detected a few times. Antigen specificity is unknown. These data originate in a study of blood T cells in healthy people across ages. About the research overall: Researchers report that template switching captured about one barcoded beta molecule per two T cells.

Using a J-beta primer mix together with a sample-barcoded 5' primer, a second PCR was run for about 6 to 12 cycles. TCRdb independently ran MiXCR on the 5' RACE reads; one entry per CDR3 protein. The table lists about 1.4 million distinct CDR3 sequences, roughly 59% of them singletons. The draw of peripheral blood yielded approximately 10 milliliters from each donor. The CDR3 has 16 amino acids. Germline CDR1 and CDR2: SGDLS and YYNGEE. V was shortened by 0 bases and J by 1 base, with 14 bases between the two germline ends. Study results and limitations: Diversity estimates from one million T cells were considered underestimates. Samples with more naive T cells showed higher observed beta diversity.

Input material: blood. This rearrangement joins TRBV9 to TRBJ2-7; D unclear. This TCR was sampled from a man aged 18 to 35 in good health. The CDR3 loop is CASSVADQPRSYEQYF. The CDR3 DNA reads TGTGCCAGCAGCGTAGCTGACCAACCGCGTTCCTACGAGCAGTACTTC.